The 26 T cell receptor beta chains listed next were all sequenced from one sample in a study of immune evolution from preneoplasia to lung adenocarcinoma. Only in-frame clones appear in the TCRdb table, and some are missing; sequencing was by immunoSEQ multiplex PCR. The sample has about 6,300 clones, roughly 76% seen once. The material sequenced was FFPE minimally invasive lung adenocarcinoma tissue. These receptors were collected from a person aged 70 to 85 with lung adenocarcinoma.

J is TRBJ1-2 and V is TRBV5-1; D is unclear. Germline values: CDR1 SGHRS, CDR2 YFSETQ. There are 13 residues in the CDR3. The germline V and J ends were trimmed by 0 bases and 6 bases, with 9 bases remaining between them. CDR3 loop: CASSLGPLDGYTF. The CDR3 DNA reads as TGCGCCAGCAGCTTGGGTCCTCTGGATGGCTACACCTTC.

The rearrangement links TRBV27 to TRBJ2-6; D is undetermined. The CDR3 spans 16 residues. V lost 3 bases, J lost 3 bases, and 12 bases lay in between. Germline V lookup: CDR1 MNHEY, CDR2 SMNVEV (reference sequence). Written as DNA, the CDR3 is TGTGCCAGCAGTTTGGTAACGGTCTTTGGGGCCAACGTCCTGACTTTC. Translated, it gives CASSLVTVFGANVLTF.

The chain has TRBV28 and TRBJ2-3; TRBD2 aligns across 7 bases. The CDR3 is made up of 15 amino acids. V shed 8 bases and J 0 bases; nucleotides not matched to a gene: 8. Germline V CDR1 and CDR2: MDHEN, SYDVKM. CDR3 in DNA: TGTGCCAGCCGGTCGGGGGGTTTTAGCACAGATACGCAGTATTTT. It specifies CASRSGGFSTDTQYF.

The chain carries TRBV27 and TRBJ1-2; 7 nucleotides line up with TRBD1. Germline V CDR1 and CDR2: MNHEY, SMNVEV (reference sequence). The CDR3 runs 13 residues. The junction had 5 bases not matched to a gene; V was cut back by 3 bases and J by 7 bases. The CDR3: CASSFGTDSGYTF. CDR3 bases: TGTGCCAGCAGTTTTGGGACAGATAGTGGCTACACCTTC.

This chain uses TRBV30 with TRBJ1-1; D perhaps matches TRBD1 (6 bases). The V end lost 0 bases, the J end lost 8 bases, and 10 bases lay between the germline ends. There are 12 residues in the CDR3. Germline loops: CDR1 GTSNPN, CDR2 SVGIG (reference sequence). In DNA form, the CDR3 reads TGTGCCTGGAGTGTCGGACAGTACGAAGCTTTCTTT. Its translation: CAWSVGQYEAFF.

This chain joins TRBV29-1 and TRBJ2-7; no definite D call. V was clipped by 6 bases and J by 0 bases, with 9 bases between them. The CDR3 loop spans 12 amino acids. Looked up from germline, CDR1 is SQVTM and CDR2 is ANQGSEA. In DNA, the CDR3 is TGCAGCGTAGTTACCCACTCCTACGAGCAGTACTTC. Its translation is CSVVTHSYEQYF.

The chain couples TRBV5-4 to TRBJ2-7; 10 bases fit TRBD1. Germline CDR1 and CDR2: SGHNT and YYREEE (reference sequence). Germline trimming cut 0 bases from V and 2 bases from J; bases unmatched to any gene: 2. This CDR3 has 15 amino acids. The CDR3 DNA reads as TGTGCCAGCAGCTTGGCCGGGACAGGGGCCTACGAGCAGTACTTC. Protein sequence: CASSLAGTGAYEQYF.

This sequence joins TRBV7-2 and TRBJ2-3; weak D call: TRBD1 (6 bases). The CDR3 contains 13 residues. V was pared by 5 bases and J by 6 bases, with 12 bases between. The germline CDR1 and CDR2 sequences are SGHTA and FQGNSA. CDR3 nucleotide sequence: TGTGCCAGCAGCCTGTGGGGGCCGGATACGCAGTATTTT. Residues: CASSLWGPDTQYF.

J is TRBJ2-1 and V is TRBV7-8; TRBD2 agrees at 9 bases. With V trimmed by 5 bases and J by 9 bases, 11 bases remained unmatched. The CDR3 spans 15 residues. Germline CDR1 reads SGHVS; CDR2 reads FQNEAQ. CDR3 in amino acids: CASSLEGTSFGEQFF. CDR3 in DNA: TGTGCCAGCAGCCTAGAGGGGACTAGCTTTGGTGAGCAGTTCTTC.

This clone is labeled medium-sized. The CDR3 DNA is TGTGCCAGTAGTGCTACAGGGGGCAGCGAGCAGTACTTC. Amino acid sequence: CASSATGGSEQYF. V usage is TRBV19 and J usage is TRBJ2-7; 9 positions match TRBD1. Germline assignment: CDR1 LNHDA and CDR2 SQIVND (reference sequence). V dropped 5 bases and J dropped 6; count of bases not matched to a gene: 5. The CDR3 is 13 amino acids.

This clone was observed a handful of times. The chain recombines TRBV2 with TRBJ1-1; D is undetermined. CDR1 SNHLY and CDR2 FYNNEI come from the germline V gene. V shed 6 bases and J shed 4 bases, with 12 bases lying between them. CDR3 length equals 13 residues. The CDR3 DNA reads TGTGCCAGCAGCTCGGAGAGGAGCACTGAAGCTTTCTTT. Protein sequence: CASSSERSTEAFF.

In nucleotides, the CDR3 is TGTGCCAGCAGTTTACTTGGACAGGGTCTTTACGAGCAGTACTTC. The encoded protein is CASSLLGQGLYEQYF. The gene calls are TRBV28 and TRBJ2-7; TRBD1 matches 8 bases. Unmatched junction bases numbered 7, after V lost 2 bases and J lost 4 bases. CDR3 size: 15 residues. CDR1 and CDR2 (germline): MDHEN, SYDVKM.

This clone was detected only once. The genes are TRBV7-9 and TRBJ1-5; D gene uncertain. This CDR3 has 12 residues. V shed 3 bases and J shed 11 bases, with 11 bases lying between them. The germline V gene encodes CDR1 SEHNR and CDR2 FQNEAQ (reference sequence). CDR3 sequence reads: CASSLADSAQHF. CDR3 sequence (DNA): TGTGCCAGCAGCTTGGCAGACTCGGCCCAGCATTTT.

This clone was observed a few times. The chain has TRBV6-4 and TRBJ1-2; unclear D gene. Germline loops: CDR1 MRHNA, CDR2 SNTAGT. V was cut by 6 bases and J by 4 bases, with 21 bases left in between. This CDR3 spans 16 amino acids. The CDR3: CASSDTPQANFYGYTF. The CDR3 DNA sequence: TGTGCCAGCAGCGATACGCCTCAGGCGAACTTCTATGGCTACACCTTC.

V usage is TRBV11-2 and J usage is TRBJ2-5, with D maybe TRBD1 (5 bases). Trimming left V 6 bases short and J 4 bases short, with 12 bases between. The CDR3 covers 13 residues. Germline CDR1 is SGHAT and CDR2 is FQNNGV. CDR3 in DNA: TGTGCCAGCAGAAACCAGGGAAGAGAGACCCAGTACTTC. The encoded protein is CASRNQGRETQYF.

The chain recombines TRBV19 with TRBJ2-2; 7 nucleotides match TRBD2. CDR1 and CDR2 from the germline V gene are LNHDA and SQIVND (reference sequence). V shed 5 bases, J shed 4 bases, and the junction held 10 bases outside the gene matches. This CDR3 is built from 16 residues. The CDR3 is CASSQGLAESTGELFF. The CDR3 coding sequence is TGTGCCAGTAGTCAAGGTCTAGCGGAGAGCACCGGGGAGCTGTTTTTT. Full variable domain (remainder filled in from reference TRBV19 and TRBJ2-2): DGGITQSPKYLFRKEGQNVTLSCEQNLNHDAMYWYRQDPGQGLRLIYYSQIVNDFQKGDIAEGYSVSREKKESFPLTVTSAQKNPTAFYLCASSQGLAESTGELFFGEGSRLTVL.

The chain employs TRBV7-9 and TRBJ2-5, with a possible D match to TRBD2 (5 bases). CDR1 is SEHNR and CDR2 is FQNEAQ in the germline V gene (reference sequence). The CDR3 consists of 14 residues. Trimming pared 5 bases from V and 5 bases from J, leaving 15 bases between. Here the CDR3 DNA reads TGTGCCAGCAGCCCCTCGTGGACTGGCGAGACCCAGTACTTC. Translated: CASSPSWTGETQYF.

The genes are TRBV7-9 and TRBJ2-7, with D hard to call. The CDR3 spans 16 residues. The V gene's germline CDR1 is SEHNR and CDR2 FQNEAQ (reference sequence). V lost 5 bases and J 2 bases, leaving 19 bases between the germline ends. The DNA of the CDR3 is TGTGCCAGCAGCCCCCTTGGGCGTGAGTTTACCTACGAGCAGTACTTC. It specifies CASSPLGREFTYEQYF.

The gene calls are TRBV9 and TRBJ2-3; 7 nucleotides line up with TRBD2. V trimming: 0 bases; J trimming: 9 bases; junction bases outside the gene matches: 4. From germline, CDR1 is SGDLS and CDR2 YYNGEE. The CDR3 length is 13 residues. The CDR3 loop reads CASSVEEGLTQYF. In DNA form, the CDR3 reads TGTGCCAGCAGCGTAGAGGAGGGACTAACGCAGTATTTT.

The rearrangement joins TRBV5-1 to TRBJ2-3, with a tentative D call TRBD2 (5 bases). The length of the CDR3 is 15 residues. V lost 3 bases, J lost 0 bases, and 11 bases lay in between. Germline lookup yields CDR1 SGHRS and CDR2 YFSETQ. This chain's CDR3 is CASSSGGSSTDTQYF. The CDR3 nucleotides are TGCGCCAGCAGCTCGGGCGGGTCTAGCACAGATACGCAGTATTTT.

The rearrangement joins TRBV6-5 to TRBJ2-6; no clear D gene. CDR1 and CDR2 (germline): MNHEY, SVGAGI. The V end was cut by 10 bases, the J end by 2 bases, with 9 bases between. This CDR3 has 13 amino acids. CDR3 nucleotide sequence: TGTGCCACCCTCAGTCCTGGGGCCAACGTCCTGACTTTC. It is translated as CATLSPGANVLTF.

The chain carries TRBV5-4 and TRBJ1-6; D uncertain. This CDR3 contains 13 residues. Germline V gene data show CDR1 as SGHNT and CDR2 as YYREEE (reference sequence). With 4 bases removed from V and 8 bases from J, the gap between germline ends came to 10 bases. CDR3 loop: CASSPDGDSPLHF. CDR3 coding DNA: TGTGCCAGCAGCCCGGATGGGGATTCACCCCTCCACTTT.

CDR3 loop: CASSFTSGVTDTQYF. The CDR3 DNA is TGTGCCAGCAGCTTCACTAGCGGGGTCACAGATACGCAGTATTTT. The V gene is TRBV7-3, the J gene TRBJ2-3, with 10 bases identical to TRBD2. Germline-derived CDR1 and CDR2 are SGHTA and FQGTGA. V lost 3 bases and J lost 2; bases outside the gene matches: 2. CDR3 size: 15 residues.

This clone is termed medium-sized. The gene calls are TRBV5-1 and TRBJ2-5, with D unresolved. Germline CDR1 reads SGHRS; CDR2 reads YFSETQ. The CDR3 runs 14 residues. V was shortened by 4 bases and J by 0 bases, with 10 bases between the two germline ends. The CDR3 DNA sequence: TGCGCCAGCAGCCCCACGTTAAACCAAGAGACCCAGTACTTC. This sequence encodes CASSPTLNQETQYF.

This sequence joins TRBV19 and TRBJ1-5; the D gene is possibly TRBD1 (5 bases). CDR1 and CDR2 (germline): LNHDA, SQIVND (reference sequence). The CDR3 runs to 12 residues. V lost 10 bases and J 9 bases, leaving 16 bases between the germline ends. The chain's CDR3 is CATSGALRPQHF. The CDR3 DNA reads as TGTGCCACATCTGGGGCCCTTAGGCCCCAGCATTTT.

This clone was detected once. The V gene is TRBV19, the J gene TRBJ1-4, with D maybe TRBD1 (5 bases). The CDR3 has 14 residues. Trimming took 3 bases from V and 7 from J, leaving 12 bases between them. From germline, CDR1 is LNHDA and CDR2 SQIVND (reference sequence). The CDR3 sequence: CASSMGGGTEKLFF. Written as DNA, the CDR3 is TGTGCCAGTAGTATGGGCGGAGGGACTGAAAAACTGTTTTTT.